A single sample gave rise to the 4 T cell receptor beta chains below, sequenced in a study of T cell repertoires in ileal Crohn's disease. Sample time point: neoterminal ileum biopsy at postoperative endoscopy, about 6 months after surgery. Sequenced by immunoSEQ multiplex PCR; TCRdb stores in-frame clones only, minus some. This table has 5,000 or so clones, under 75% appearing once. Sequenced: ileal tissue. These receptors all stem from an adult with Crohn's disease.

A few counts support this clone. The chain is built from TRBV9 and TRBJ1-2; 7 bases match TRBD1. The ends lost 3 bases at V and 4 bases at J; junction bases unmatched: 6. Germline V CDR1 and CDR2: SGDLS, YYNGEE. There are 14 residues in the CDR3. CDR3 coding DNA: TGTGCCAGCAGCGACCGACAGGGTCCCTATGGCTACACCTTC. Translation gives CASSDRQGPYGYTF.

The gene calls are TRBV5-4 and TRBJ2-3, with 9 bases that match TRBD2. The CDR3 consists of 16 residues. The V segment lost 0 bases and the J segment 3 bases; nucleotides outside the gene matches: 5. Germline CDR1 is SGHNT and CDR2 is YYREEE (reference sequence). CDR3 in amino acids: CASSLEFSGRTDTQYF. The CDR3, as DNA: TGTGCCAGCAGCTTGGAGTTTAGCGGGAGAACAGATACGCAGTATTTT.

This clone was seen a few times. V gene TRBV19 combines with J gene TRBJ2-1, with a weak D call TRBD2 (6 bases). Germline CDR1 LNHDA, CDR2 SQIVND (reference sequence). Trimming stripped 8 bases from V and 0 bases from J, with 11 bases between. This CDR3 contains 14 residues. CDR3 DNA sequence: TGTGCCAGTGGTAGGAGGGGCTCCTACAATGAGCAGTTCTTC. The encoded protein is CASGRRGSYNEQFF.

The gene calls are TRBV9 and TRBJ2-3; TRBD2 agrees at 15 bases. The CDR3 consists of 15 residues. V was pared by 2 bases and J by 5 bases, with 0 bases of the junction left unmatched. CDR1 is SGDLS and CDR2 is YYNGEE in the germline V gene. CDR3 residues: CASSVGLAGGDTQYF. CDR3 DNA: TGTGCCAGCAGCGTGGGACTAGCGGGAGGAGATACGCAGTATTTT.